This TCR beta chain originates from a study of beta chain features in type 1 diabetes. Turning to the study itself: Across every sample, around 98 million sorted cells were examined in total. General study results and limits: In the patient group, naive, central memory and Treg TCRB repertoires seemed more alike than in the healthy donor group. People with Type 1 diabetes carried modestly yet significantly shorter TCRB CDR3s in all four CD4+ subsets.

V shed 8 bases and J shed 0 bases, with 14 bases lying between them. Germline CDR1 reads MNHNY; CDR2 reads SVGAGI (reference sequence). The CDR3 spans 15 residues. This clone appeared a few times. Its specificity is unknown. Sequenced material consisted of expressed TCRB transcripts (all of the isolated RNA was reverse transcribed). Stem cell-like memory T cell samples averaged roughly 1.1 million reads. Data came from immunoSEQ multiplex PCR; TCRdb stores just in-frame clones and leaves some out. The data hold 12,000 to 15,000 clones, with roughly 67% observed a single time. The clonotype originates from a woman in her late teens or twenties with type 1 diabetes. The genes are TRBV6-6 and TRBJ2-1; the D gene is possibly TRBD1 (6 bases). The sequencing sample was made of stem cell memory CD4+ T cells from blood. CDR3 amino acids: CASLGHTSSYNEQFF. The CDR3 bases are TGTGCCAGCCTGGGACATACGAGCTCCTACAATGAGCAGTTCTTC.